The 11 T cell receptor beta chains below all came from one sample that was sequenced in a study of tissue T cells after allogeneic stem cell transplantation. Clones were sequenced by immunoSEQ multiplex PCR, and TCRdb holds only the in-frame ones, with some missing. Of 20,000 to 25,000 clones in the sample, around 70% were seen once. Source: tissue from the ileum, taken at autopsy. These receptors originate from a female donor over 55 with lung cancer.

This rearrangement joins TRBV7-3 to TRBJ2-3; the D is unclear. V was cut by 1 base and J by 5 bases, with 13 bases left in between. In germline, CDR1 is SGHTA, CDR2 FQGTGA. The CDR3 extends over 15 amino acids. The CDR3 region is CASSLIPGDGDTQYF. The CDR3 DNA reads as TGTGCCAGCAGCTTAATCCCGGGCGACGGAGATACGCAGTATTTT.

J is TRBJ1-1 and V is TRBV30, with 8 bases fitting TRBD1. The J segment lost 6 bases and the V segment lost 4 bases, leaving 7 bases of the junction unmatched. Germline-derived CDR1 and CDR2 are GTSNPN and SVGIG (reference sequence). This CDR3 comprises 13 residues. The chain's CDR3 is CAWMVRGPPEAFF. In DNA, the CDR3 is TGTGCCTGGATGGTCAGGGGGCCCCCTGAAGCTTTCTTT.

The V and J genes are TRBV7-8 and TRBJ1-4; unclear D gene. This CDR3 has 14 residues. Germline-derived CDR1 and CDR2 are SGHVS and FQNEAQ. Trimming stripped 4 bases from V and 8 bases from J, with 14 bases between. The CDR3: CASSSSILYEKLFF. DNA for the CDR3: TGTGCCAGCAGCTCCTCTATTCTGTACGAAAAACTGTTTTTT.

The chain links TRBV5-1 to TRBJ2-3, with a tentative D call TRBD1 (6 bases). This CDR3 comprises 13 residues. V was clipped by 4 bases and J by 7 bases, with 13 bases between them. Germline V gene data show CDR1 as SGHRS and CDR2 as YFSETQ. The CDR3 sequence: CASSDIQGHTQYF. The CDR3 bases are TGCGCCAGCAGCGACATACAGGGACATACGCAGTATTTT.

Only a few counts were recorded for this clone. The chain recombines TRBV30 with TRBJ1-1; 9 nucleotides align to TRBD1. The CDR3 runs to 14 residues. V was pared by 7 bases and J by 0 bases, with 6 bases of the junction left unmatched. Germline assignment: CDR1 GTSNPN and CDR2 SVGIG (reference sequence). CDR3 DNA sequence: TGTGCCTCCCCCGGGACAGGGATGAACACTGAAGCTTTCTTT. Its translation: CASPGTGMNTEAFF. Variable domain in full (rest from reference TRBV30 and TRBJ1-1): SQTIHQWPATLVQPVGSPLSLECTVEGTSNPNLYWYRQAAGRGLQLLFYSVGIGQISSEVPQNLSASRPQDRQFILSSKKLLLSDSGFYLCASPGTGMNTEAFFGQGTRLTVV.

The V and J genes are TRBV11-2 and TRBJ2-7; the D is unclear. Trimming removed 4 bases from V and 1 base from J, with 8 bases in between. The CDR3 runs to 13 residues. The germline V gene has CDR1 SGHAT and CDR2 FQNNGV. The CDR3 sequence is CASSYQRSYEQYF. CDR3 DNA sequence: TGTGCCAGCAGCTACCAGAGATCCTACGAGCAGTACTTC.

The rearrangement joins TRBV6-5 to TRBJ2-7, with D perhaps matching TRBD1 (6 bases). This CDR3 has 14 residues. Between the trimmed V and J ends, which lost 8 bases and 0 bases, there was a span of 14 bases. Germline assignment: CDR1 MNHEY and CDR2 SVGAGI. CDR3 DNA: TGTGCCAGCTTAGGCGACAGGTCCTCCTACGAGCAGTACTTC. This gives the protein CASLGDRSSYEQYF.

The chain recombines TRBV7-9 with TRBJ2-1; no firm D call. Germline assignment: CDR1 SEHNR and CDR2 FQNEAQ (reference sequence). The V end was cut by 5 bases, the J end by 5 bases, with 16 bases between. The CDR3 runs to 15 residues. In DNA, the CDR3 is TGTGCCAGCAGCCCCCGACTTAGCCAGAACAATGAGCAGTTCTTC. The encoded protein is CASSPRLSQNNEQFF.

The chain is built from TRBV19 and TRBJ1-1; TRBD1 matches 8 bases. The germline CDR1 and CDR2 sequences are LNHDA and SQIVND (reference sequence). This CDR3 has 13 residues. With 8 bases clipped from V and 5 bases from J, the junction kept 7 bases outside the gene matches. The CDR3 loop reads CASDGQGKTEAFF. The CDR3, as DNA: TGTGCCAGTGATGGACAGGGTAAGACTGAAGCTTTCTTT.

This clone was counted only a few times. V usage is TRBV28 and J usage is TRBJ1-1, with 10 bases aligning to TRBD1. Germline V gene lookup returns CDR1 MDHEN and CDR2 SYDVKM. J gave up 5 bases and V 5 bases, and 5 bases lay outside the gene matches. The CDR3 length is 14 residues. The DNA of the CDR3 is TGTGCCAGCAGTGGACAGGGGGGGAGGACTGAAGCTTTCTTT. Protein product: CASSGQGGRTEAFF.

The CDR3 DNA sequence: TGTGCCTGGAGGCCTTCAGGGGGGCAGGGCCGGGGCTACACCTTC. It specifies CAWRPSGGQGRGYTF. The rearrangement links TRBV30 to TRBJ1-2; TRBD1 matches 7 bases. J lost 8 bases, V lost 3 bases, and 15 bases had no gene match. The CDR3 sequence is 15 residues long. In germline, CDR1 is GTSNPN, CDR2 SVGIG (reference sequence).